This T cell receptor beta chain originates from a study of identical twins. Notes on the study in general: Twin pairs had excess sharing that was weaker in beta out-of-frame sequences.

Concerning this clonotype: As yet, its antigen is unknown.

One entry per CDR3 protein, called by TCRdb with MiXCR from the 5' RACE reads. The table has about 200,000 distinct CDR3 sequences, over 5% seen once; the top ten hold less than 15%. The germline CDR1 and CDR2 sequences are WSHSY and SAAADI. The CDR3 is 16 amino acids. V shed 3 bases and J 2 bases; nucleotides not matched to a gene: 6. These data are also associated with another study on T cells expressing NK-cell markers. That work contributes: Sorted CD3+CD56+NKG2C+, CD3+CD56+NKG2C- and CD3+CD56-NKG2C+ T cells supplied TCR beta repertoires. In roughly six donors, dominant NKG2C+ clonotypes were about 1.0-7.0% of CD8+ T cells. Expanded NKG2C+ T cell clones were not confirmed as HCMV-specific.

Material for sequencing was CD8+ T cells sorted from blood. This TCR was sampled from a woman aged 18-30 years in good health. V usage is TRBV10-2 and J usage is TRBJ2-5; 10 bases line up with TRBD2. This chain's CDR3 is CASSDGLADPQETQYF. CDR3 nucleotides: TGCGCCAGCAGTGATGGACTAGCGGACCCACAAGAGACCCAGTACTTC.